This T cell receptor beta chain stems from a study of T cell clones after liver transplantation. Overall study context: TCRbeta sequencing after a pre-transplant mixed lymphocyte reaction identified graft-donor-reactive clones, later tracked in post-transplant blood. Three of eight recipients were HCV-positive; others had non-autoimmune, non-viral indications. Study-level points and caveats: Circulating graft-donor-reactive CD4 TCRbeta sequences fell significantly post-transplant in 5 of 8 subjects.

The method was immunoSEQ multiplex PCR; TCRdb's version includes in-frame clones alone and lacks a portion of them. The sample comprises over 50,000 clones, less than 85% of which are singletons, and approximately 8.5% rests with the top ten. Note on this clone: Its antigen is still unknown.

Germline CDR1 LGHNT, CDR2 FRNRAP. Trimming removed 6 bases from V and 7 bases from J, with 11 bases in between. This CDR3 is 12 amino acids long. The chain carries TRBV12-5 and TRBJ2-3; D remains ambiguous. This TCR came from a human donor who received a liver transplant. The material was CD4+ T cells from blood, obtained before liver transplant. This chain's CDR3 is CASGRAVYTQYF. The CDR3 DNA follows: TGTGCTAGTGGCCGGGCCGTGTATACGCAGTATTTT.